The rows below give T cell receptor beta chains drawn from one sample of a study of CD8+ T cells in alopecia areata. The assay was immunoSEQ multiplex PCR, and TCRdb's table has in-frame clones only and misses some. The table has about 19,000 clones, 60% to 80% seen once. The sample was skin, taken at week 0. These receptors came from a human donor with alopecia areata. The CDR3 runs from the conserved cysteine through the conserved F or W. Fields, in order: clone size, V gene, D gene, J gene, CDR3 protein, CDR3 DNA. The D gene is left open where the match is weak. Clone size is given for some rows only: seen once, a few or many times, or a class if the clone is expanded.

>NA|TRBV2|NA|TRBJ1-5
CAARRVPQHF
TGTGCGGCCCGCCGCGTGCCCCAGCATTTT
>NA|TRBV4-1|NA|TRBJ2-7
CASSLESDVAYEQYF
TGCGCCAGCAGCCTCGAATCGGACGTAGCCTACGAGCAGTACTTC
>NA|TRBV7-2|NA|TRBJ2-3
CASSPVGRSTDTQYF
TGTGCCAGCAGCCCAGTAGGGAGAAGCACAGATACGCAGTATTTT
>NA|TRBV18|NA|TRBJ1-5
CASSTDGRDQPQHF
TGTGCCAGCTCAACCGACGGGAGGGATCAGCCCCAGCATTTT
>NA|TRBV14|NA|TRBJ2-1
CASSQGGVEQFF
TGTGCCAGCAGCCAAGGAGGGGTTGAGCAGTTCTTC
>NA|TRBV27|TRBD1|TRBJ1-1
CASSLTGADTEAFF
TGTGCCAGCAGTTTAACAGGGGCTGACACTGAAGCTTTCTTT
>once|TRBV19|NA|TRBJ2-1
CASSIGPPGAYNEQFF
TGTGCCAGTAGTATAGGGCCCCCAGGGGCCTACAATGAGCAGTTCTTC
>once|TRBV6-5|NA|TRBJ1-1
CASSYWRDTEAFF
TGTGCCAGCAGTTACTGGAGGGACACTGAAGCTTTCTTT
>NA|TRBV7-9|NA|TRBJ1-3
CASSWGPARNTIYF
TGTGCCAGCAGCTGGGGTCCGGCTCGAAACACCATATATTTT
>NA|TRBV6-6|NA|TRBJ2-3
CASSYPWSSSTDTQYF
TGTGCCAGCAGTTACCCGTGGTCGTCTAGCACAGATACGCAGTATTTT
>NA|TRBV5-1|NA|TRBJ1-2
CASSHQAQGQDGYTF
TGCGCCAGCAGCCACCAGGCACAGGGCCAGGATGGCTACACCTTC
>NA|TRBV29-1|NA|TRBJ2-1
CSVVTASHNEQFF
TGCAGCGTTGTTACCGCTAGCCACAATGAGCAGTTCTTC
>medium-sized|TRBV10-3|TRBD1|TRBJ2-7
CATMGQGNEQYF
TGTGCCACTATGGGACAGGGGAACGAGCAGTACTTC
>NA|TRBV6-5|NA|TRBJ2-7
CASSYAYSSYEQYF
TGTGCCAGCAGTTATGCTTACAGCTCCTACGAGCAGTACTTC
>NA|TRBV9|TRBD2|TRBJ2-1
CASSPGLALLNEQFF
TGTGCCAGCAGCCCGGGACTAGCGCTCTTAAATGAGCAGTTCTTC
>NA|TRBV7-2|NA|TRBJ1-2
CASSLVGSVALDGYTF
TGTGCCAGCAGCTTAGTGGGCAGCGTCGCCCTCGATGGCTACACCTTC
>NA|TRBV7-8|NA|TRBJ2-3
CAGSSPVPHPPTDTQYF
TGTGCCGGCAGCTCACCTGTCCCCCACCCCCCCACAGATACGCAGTATTTT
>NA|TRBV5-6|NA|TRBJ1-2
CASSPSLTSGYTF
TGTGCCAGCAGCCCGAGCCTGACATCTGGCTACACCTTC
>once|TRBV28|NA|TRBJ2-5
CASSLPGTQYF
TGTGCCAGCAGTTTACCGGGGACCCAGTACTTC
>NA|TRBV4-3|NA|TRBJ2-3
CASSQDSTGTDTQYF
TGCGCCAGCAGCCAAGATTCGACAGGCACAGATACGCAGTATTTT
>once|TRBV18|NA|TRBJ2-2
CASPPASRVTGTNTGELFF
TGTGCCAGCCCACCCGCGTCCCGGGTGACAGGAACGAACACCGGGGAGCTGTTTTTT
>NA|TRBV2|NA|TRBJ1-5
CASSQGQGNQPQHF
TGTGCCAGCAGTCAGGGCCAGGGCAATCAGCCCCAGCATTTT
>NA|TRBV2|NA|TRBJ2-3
CASSEWGDSTDTQYF
TGTGCCAGCAGTGAATGGGGGGACAGCACAGATACGCAGTATTTT
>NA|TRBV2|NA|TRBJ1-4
CASSDGRTTNEKLFF
TGTGCCAGCAGTGACGGCAGGACAACTAATGAAAAACTGTTTTTT
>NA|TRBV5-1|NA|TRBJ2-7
CASSLAAFSSYEQYF
TGCGCCAGCAGCTTGGCGGCATTTAGCTCCTACGAGCAGTACTTC
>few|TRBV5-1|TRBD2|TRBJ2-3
CASSLVAGADTQYF
TGCGCCAGCAGCTTGGTGGCGGGGGCAGATACGCAGTATTTT
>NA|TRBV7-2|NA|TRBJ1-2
CASSFAPPGGYTF
TGTGCCAGCAGCTTCGCCCCTCCGGGTGGCTACACCTTC
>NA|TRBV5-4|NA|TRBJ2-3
CASSLASDTQYF
TGTGCCAGCAGCTTGGCGTCAGATACGCAGTATTTT
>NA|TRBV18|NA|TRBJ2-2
CASSPASRVTGTNTGELFF
TGTGCCAGCTCACCCGCGTCCCGGGTGACAGGAACGAACACCGGGGAGCTGTTTTTT
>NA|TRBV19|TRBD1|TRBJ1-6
CASSPRQGFKNNNSPLHF
TGTGCCAGTAGTCCGAGACAGGGTTTCAAAAATAATAATTCACCCCTCCACTTT
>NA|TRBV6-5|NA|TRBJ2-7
CASSYPGSYEQYF
TGTGCCAGCAGTTACCCGGGGTCCTACGAGCAGTACTTC
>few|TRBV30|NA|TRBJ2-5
CAWSRTGIQETQYF
TGTGCCTGGAGTAGAACAGGGATCCAAGAGACCCAGTACTTC
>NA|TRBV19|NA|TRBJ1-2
CASSTPLGRQGDYGYTF
TGTGCCAGTAGTACCCCTTTGGGGCGCCAAGGGGACTATGGCTACACCTTC
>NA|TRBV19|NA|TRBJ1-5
CASSAGTGNQPQHF
TGTGCCAGTAGTGCAGGGACGGGCAATCAGCCCCAGCATTTT
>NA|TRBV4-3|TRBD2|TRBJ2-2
CASSQVWRGGSGELFF
TGCGCCAGCAGCCAAGTCTGGCGGGGGGGCTCCGGGGAGCTGTTTTTT
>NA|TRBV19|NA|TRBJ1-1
CASSTGRTRSYSEAFF
TGTGCCAGTAGTACTGGCAGGACCCGTTCTTATAGTGAAGCTTTCTTT
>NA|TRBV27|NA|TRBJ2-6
CASSLYSGANVLTF
TGTGCCAGCAGTTTATACTCTGGGGCCAACGTCCTGACTTTC
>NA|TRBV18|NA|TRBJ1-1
CASSHEGTEAFF
TGTGCCAGCTCACATGAGGGGACTGAAGCTTTCTTT
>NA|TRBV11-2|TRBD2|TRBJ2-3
CASSPPWLAENTDTQYF
TGTGCCAGCAGCCCCCCGTGGCTAGCGGAAAACACAGATACGCAGTATTTT
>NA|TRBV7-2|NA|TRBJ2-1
CASSPDWVEQFF
TGTGCCAGCAGCCCAGATTGGGTTGAGCAGTTCTTC
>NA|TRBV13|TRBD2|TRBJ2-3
CASTSGLAGGKVDTQYF
TGTGCCAGCACATCGGGACTAGCGGGGGGCAAGGTAGATACGCAGTATTTT
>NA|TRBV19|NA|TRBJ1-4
CASRRQWATNEKLFF
TGTGCCAGTAGACGACAGTGGGCAACTAATGAAAAACTGTTTTTT
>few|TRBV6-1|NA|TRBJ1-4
CASSTQGGLNEKLFF
TGTGCCAGCAGTACCCAGGGAGGCCTTAATGAAAAACTGTTTTTT
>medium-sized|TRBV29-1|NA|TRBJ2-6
CSVAQGSGANVLTF
TGCAGCGTTGCCCAGGGCTCTGGGGCCAACGTCCTGACTTTC
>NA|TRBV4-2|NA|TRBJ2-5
CASSQDPGSTEQYF
TGTGCCAGCAGCCAAGATCCCGGATCCACGGAGCAGTACTTC
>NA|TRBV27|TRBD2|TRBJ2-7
CASSFVAGVSYEQYF
TGTGCCAGCAGTTTTGTTGCGGGGGTTTCCTACGAGCAGTACTTC
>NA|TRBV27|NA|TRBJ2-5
CASSLVGQETQYF
TGTGCCAGCAGTTTGGTAGGCCAAGAGACCCAGTACTTC
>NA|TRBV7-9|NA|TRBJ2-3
CAGTSTDTQYF
TGTGCCGGTACTAGCACAGATACGCAGTATTTT
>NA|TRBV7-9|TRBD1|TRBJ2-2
CASSSTGGIKNTGELFF
TGTGCCAGCAGCTCTACAGGGGGGATCAAAAACACCGGGGAGCTGTTTTTT
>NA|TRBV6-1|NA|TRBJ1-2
CASSESGGYGYTF
TGTGCCAGCAGTGAATCGGGAGGCTATGGCTACACCTTC
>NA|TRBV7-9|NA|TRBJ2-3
CASKERVLMDTQYF
TGTGCCAGCAAAGAGCGGGTCCTCATGGATACGCAGTATTTT
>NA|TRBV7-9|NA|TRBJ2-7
CASSLGTNEQYF
TGTGCCAGCAGCTTGGGGACAAACGAGCAGTACTTC